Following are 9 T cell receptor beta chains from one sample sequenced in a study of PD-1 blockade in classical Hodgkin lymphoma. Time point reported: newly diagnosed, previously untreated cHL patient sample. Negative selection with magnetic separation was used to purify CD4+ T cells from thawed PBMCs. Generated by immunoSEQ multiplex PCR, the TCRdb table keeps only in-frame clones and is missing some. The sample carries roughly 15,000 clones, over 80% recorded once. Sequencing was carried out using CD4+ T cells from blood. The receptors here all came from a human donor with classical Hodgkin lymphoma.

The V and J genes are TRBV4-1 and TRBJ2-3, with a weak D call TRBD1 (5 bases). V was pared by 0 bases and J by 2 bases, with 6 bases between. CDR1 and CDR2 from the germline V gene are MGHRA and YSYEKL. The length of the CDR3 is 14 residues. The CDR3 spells CASSQETDTDTQYF. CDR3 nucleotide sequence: TGCGCCAGCAGCCAAGAGACAGACACAGATACGCAGTATTTT.

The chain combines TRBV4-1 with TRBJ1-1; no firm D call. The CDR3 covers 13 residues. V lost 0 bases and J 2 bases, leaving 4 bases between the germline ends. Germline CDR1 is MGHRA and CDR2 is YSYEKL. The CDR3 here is CASSQDINTEAFF. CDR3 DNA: TGCGCCAGCAGCCAAGATATAAACACTGAAGCTTTCTTT.

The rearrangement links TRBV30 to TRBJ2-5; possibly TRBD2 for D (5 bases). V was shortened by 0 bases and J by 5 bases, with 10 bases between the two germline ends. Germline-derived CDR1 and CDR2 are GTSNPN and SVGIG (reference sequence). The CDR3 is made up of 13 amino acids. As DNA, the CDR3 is TGTGCCTGGAGTGTACGGGGTTTCGAGACCCAGTACTTC. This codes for CAWSVRGFETQYF.

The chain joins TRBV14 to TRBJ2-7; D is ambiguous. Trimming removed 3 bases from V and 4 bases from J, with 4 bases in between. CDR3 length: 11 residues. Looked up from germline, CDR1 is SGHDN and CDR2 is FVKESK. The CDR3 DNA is TGTGCCAGCAGCCACACTTACGAGCAGTACTTC. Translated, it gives CASSHTYEQYF. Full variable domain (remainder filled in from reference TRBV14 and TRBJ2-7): EAGVTQFPSHSVIEKGQTVTLRCDPISGHDNLYWYRRVMGKEIKFLLHFVKESKQDESGMPNNRFLAERTGGTYSTLKVQPAELEDSGVYFCASSHTYEQYFGPGTRLTVT.

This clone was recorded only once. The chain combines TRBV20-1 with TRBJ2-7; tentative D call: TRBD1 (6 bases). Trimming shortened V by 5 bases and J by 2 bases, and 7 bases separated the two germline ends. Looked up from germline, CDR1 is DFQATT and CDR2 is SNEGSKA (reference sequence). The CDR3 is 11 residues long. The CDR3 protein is CSAGTTYEQYF. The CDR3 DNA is TGCAGTGCTGGGACAACCTACGAGCAGTACTTC.

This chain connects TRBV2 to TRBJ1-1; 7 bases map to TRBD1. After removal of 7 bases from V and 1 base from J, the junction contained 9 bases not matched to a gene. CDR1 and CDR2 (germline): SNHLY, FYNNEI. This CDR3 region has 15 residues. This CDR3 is CASIRPRGQNTEAFF. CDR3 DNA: TGTGCCAGCATCCGCCCGAGGGGGCAGAACACTGAAGCTTTCTTT.

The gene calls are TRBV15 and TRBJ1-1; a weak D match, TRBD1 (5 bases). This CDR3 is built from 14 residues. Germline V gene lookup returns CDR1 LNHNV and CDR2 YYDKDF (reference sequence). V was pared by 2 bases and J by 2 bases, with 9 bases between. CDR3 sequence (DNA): TGTGCCACCAGCAGATATACAGGAAACACTGAAGCTTTCTTT. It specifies CATSRYTGNTEAFF.

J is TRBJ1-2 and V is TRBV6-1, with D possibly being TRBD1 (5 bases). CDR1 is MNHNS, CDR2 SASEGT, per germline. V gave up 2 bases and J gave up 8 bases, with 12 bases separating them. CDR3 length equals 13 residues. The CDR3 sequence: CASSEFRGSGYTF. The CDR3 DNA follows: TGTGCCAGCAGTGAATTCCGGGGGAGCGGCTACACCTTC.

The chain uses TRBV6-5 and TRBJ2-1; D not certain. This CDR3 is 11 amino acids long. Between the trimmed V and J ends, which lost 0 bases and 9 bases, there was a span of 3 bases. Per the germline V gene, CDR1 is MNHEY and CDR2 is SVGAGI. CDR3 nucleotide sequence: TGTGCCAGCAGTTACTCCCGTGAGCAGTTCTTC. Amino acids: CASSYSREQFF.